This TCR beta chain was sequenced for a study of blood T cell repertoires in COVID-19. Study-wide context: Italy, Spain and the United States were the sources of the convalescent and acute COVID-19 samples. T cells, B-cell-depleted T cells, or PBMCs provided the cDNA or gDNA that served as material.

Trimming cost V 4 bases and J 8 bases, with 26 bases left between them. The CDR3 is 17 amino acids. Germline V CDR1 and CDR2: SGHRS, YFSETQ. Authors' processing steps: Scientists estimated how many nucleated cells there were by amplifying reference gene primers. TCRdb's table, derived via immunoSEQ multiplex PCR, lists solely in-frame clones and lacks some. V, J and clone size reflect that table, while D and trimming were determined from the DNA. The sample lists tens of thousands of clones, about 83% occurring once. This clonotype was sampled from a woman of 80 years or more with acute or convalescent COVID-19. Sequencing used peripheral blood. The V call is TRBV5-1, the J call TRBJ2-3, with D perhaps TRBD2 (6 bases). The CDR3 protein is CASSLTPGLGDPGTQYF. In nucleotides, the CDR3 is TGCGCCAGCAGCCTAACTCCGGGACTGGGGGACCCCGGTACGCAGTATTTT. Variable domain in full (rest from reference TRBV5-1 and TRBJ2-3): KAGVTQTPRYLIKTRGQQVTLSCSPISGHRSVSWYQQTPGQGLQFLFEYFSETQRNKGNFPGRFSGRQFSNSRSEMNVSTLELGDSALYLCASSLTPGLGDPGTQYFGPGTRLTVL.